This TCR beta chain was observed in a study of identical twins. Each CDR3 protein is one row after TCRdb ran MiXCR on the 5' RACE reads. The sample contains approximately 220,000 distinct CDR3 sequences, around 6.9% of which appear only once. The V and J ends lost 6 bases and 8 bases, in that order; junction bases with no gene match: 8. The CDR3 is 14 residues long. The germline V gene encodes CDR1 SGHTA and CDR2 FQGNSA. This clonotype was observed many times. The sample was also linked to a second study, of yellow fever vaccine responses in identical twins.

The chain has TRBV7-2 and TRBJ2-3, with TRBD1 identical over 10 bases. This sequence originates from a woman under 30 in good health. The sequenced sample was memory (CD45RO+) T cells sorted from blood. CDR3 region: CASRTGTGVGTQYF. In DNA, the CDR3 is TGTGCCAGCAGGACCGGGACAGGGGTGGGTACGCAGTATTTT.